This T cell receptor beta chain was recorded in a study of blood T cells in healthy people across ages. Whole-study results and caveats: Researchers report that TCR beta diversity correlated strongly with naive T cell percentage.

Together with a sample-barcoded 5' primer, a J-beta primer mix was included in a second PCR lasting about 7 to 12 cycles. TCRdb called the 5' RACE reads again in MiXCR, with one record for every CDR3 protein. The repertoire holds about 1.6 million distinct CDR3 sequences, with roughly 30% as singletons. The germline V gene encodes CDR1 SGHVS and CDR2 FNYEAQ. This CDR3 contains 15 residues. V lost 4 bases to trimming and J lost 2 bases, with 9 bases between them. Points on this clonotype: Antigen specificity is unknown.

The clonotype was recovered from a woman in her twenties or thirties in good health. The sample comprised blood. The rearrangement uses TRBV7-6 and TRBJ2-6; D call uncertain. CDR3 region: CASSSGQAGANVLTF. CDR3 DNA: TGTGCCAGCAGCTCCGGCCAGGCTGGGGCCAACGTCCTGACTTTC.